This entry features one T cell receptor (beta chain) sequence. A quantity of about 0.5 to 1 ug RNA underwent reverse transcription using random hexamers. TCRdb recomputed calls from the immunoSEQ multiplex PCR reads with MiXCR, one row per CDR3 protein. In the table there are a few hundred thousand distinct CDR3 sequences, more than 85% of which are singletons. The source of the sample is a study of CD8 T cells in Susac syndrome. The clonotype comes from a human donor with multiple sclerosis. Sequencing was carried out using CD8+ T cells from PBMCs.

The CDR3 sequence: CASSSAGRGSSDEQYF. CDR3 bases: TGTGCCAGCAGCTCCGCGGGACGAGGATCTAGCGACGAGCAGTACTTC. The V gene is TRBV7-9, the J gene TRBJ2-7; D possibly corresponds to TRBD2 (6 bases). CDR3 size: 16 residues. The V end was cut by 4 bases, the J end by 5 bases, with 21 bases between. Germline assignment: CDR1 SEHNR and CDR2 FQNEAQ (reference sequence).